This is a list of T cell receptor beta chains from one sample in a study of blood T cell repertoires in COVID-19. Using immunoSEQ multiplex PCR, the repertoire was profiled, and TCRdb retains in-frame clones only, with some absent. The table has about 94,000 clones, 75% to 90% seen once. The sequencing sample was made of peripheral blood. The receptors stem from a human donor in a cohort sampled during active COVID-19. The CDR3 runs from the conserved cysteine through the conserved F or W. A D gene is named only where the DNA matches it firmly. The size entry is marked missing in some rows and otherwise reads once, few, many or a size class.

V	size	J	D	DNA	CDR3
TRBV5-8	.	TRBJ2-7	TRBD2	TGTGCCAGCAGCTTGAGAAGCGGGAGCACCGACGAGCAGTACTTC	CASSLRSGSTDEQYF
TRBV20-1	.	TRBJ1-4	.	TGCAGTGCGAGTGGGGGGGCCGGGGGGTATGAAAAACTGTTTTTT	CSASGGAGGYEKLFF
TRBV29-1	few	TRBJ1-6	.	TGCAGTGGGGGGACCCCCATTAATTCACCCCTCCACTTT	CSGGTPINSPLHF
TRBV3-1/TRBV3-2	few	TRBJ1-2	.	TGTGCCAGCAGCGTCCAGGGTGAGGGCTACACCTTC	CASSVQGEGYTF
TRBV9	.	TRBJ1-6	TRBD1	TGTGCCAGCAGCGTAGAAGGGACAGGGGTTGGCTCACCCCTCCACTTT	CASSVEGTGVGSPLHF
TRBV5-4	.	TRBJ2-7	TRBD1	TGTGCCAGCAGCATGGGCACAGGGGTTGGGGGAAACGAGCAGTACTTC	CASSMGTGVGGNEQYF
TRBV4-2	few	TRBJ1-2	.	TGTGCCAGCAGCCAAGATCGTAACAGTTACTATGGCTACACCTTC	CASSQDRNSYYGYTF
TRBV28	.	TRBJ2-7	TRBD2	TGTGCCAGCCACACTAGCGGGGGCCCTTACGAGCAGTACTTC	CASHTSGGPYEQYF
TRBV18	.	TRBJ2-3	TRBD2	TGTGCCAGCTCACCACGTAGCGGGAGTGATACGCAGTATTTT	CASSPRSGSDTQYF
TRBV2	.	TRBJ1-4	.	TGTGCCAGCAGTGCCTATGAAAAACTGTTTTTT	CASSAYEKLFF
TRBV9	.	TRBJ1-4	.	TGTGCCAGCAGCAGTCCTCGCGGGGGGACTAATGAAAAACTGTTTTTT	CASSSPRGGTNEKLFF
TRBV5-6	.	TRBJ2-7	TRBD2	TGTGCCAGCAGCTTGGGGACTAGCGGTGCCTACGAGCAGTACTTC	CASSLGTSGAYEQYF
TRBV6-5	.	TRBJ1-1	.	TGTGCCAGCACCCTACGGGCAGGGGCCACTGAAGCTTTCTTT	CASTLRAGATEAFF
TRBV7-2	once	TRBJ1-2	.	TGTGCCAGCAGCTTATCCAGGAACTATGGCTACACCTTC	CASSLSRNYGYTF
TRBV28	.	TRBJ2-7	.	TGTGCCAGCAGTTTACCCCCCCGTCGGAGGGGCTACGAGCAGTACTTC	CASSLPPRRRGYEQYF
TRBV14	.	TRBJ1-1	TRBD1	TGTGCCAGCAGCCAACTCGATTTCAGGGGGCCGAACACTGAAGCTTTCTTT	CASSQLDFRGPNTEAFF
TRBV28	.	TRBJ2-7	TRBD1	TGTGCCAGCACCGACCGGGACAGGACCTACGAGCAGTACTTC	CASTDRDRTYEQYF